This record covers a single T cell receptor (beta chain). Its target is not known. Trimming removed 3 bases at V and 2 bases at J, with 13 bases between. The length of the CDR3 is 15 residues. The germline gives CDR1 LNHDA, CDR2 SQIVND (reference sequence). The sample belongs to a study of T cell responses to AZD1222 COVID-19 vaccine. Study-wide findings and caveats: Spike-specific TCR breadth and depth grew following two AZD1222 doses. The peak T cell response came first, and repertoires were sampled only after it.

Method: immunoSEQ multiplex PCR; TCRdb's copy keeps in-frame clones and lacks some. The sample has about 200,000 clones, more than 90% seen once; the top ten hold 3.6%. The V gene is TRBV19, the J gene TRBJ1-2; D uncertain. Here the sequenced sample was peripheral blood, taken 28 days after the second dose of the MenACWY control vaccine. The receptor's source is an adult who received the MenACWY meningococcal vaccine as a control. The CDR3 here is CASSMSTHSNYGYTF. The CDR3 nucleotides read TGTGCCAGTAGTATGAGTACTCACAGCAACTATGGCTACACCTTC.